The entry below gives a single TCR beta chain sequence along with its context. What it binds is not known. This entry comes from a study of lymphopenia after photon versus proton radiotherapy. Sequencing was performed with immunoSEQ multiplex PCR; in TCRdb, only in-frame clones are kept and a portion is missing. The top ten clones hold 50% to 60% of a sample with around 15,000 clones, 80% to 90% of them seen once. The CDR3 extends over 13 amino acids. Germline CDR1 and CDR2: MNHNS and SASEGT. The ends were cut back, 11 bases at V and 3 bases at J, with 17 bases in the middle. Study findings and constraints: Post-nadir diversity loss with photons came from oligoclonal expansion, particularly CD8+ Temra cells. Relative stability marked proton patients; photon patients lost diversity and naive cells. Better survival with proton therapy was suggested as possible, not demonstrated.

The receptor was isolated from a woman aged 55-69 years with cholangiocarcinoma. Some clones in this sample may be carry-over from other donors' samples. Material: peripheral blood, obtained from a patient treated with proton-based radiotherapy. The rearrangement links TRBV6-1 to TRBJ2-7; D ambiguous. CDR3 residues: CAAVENTNYEQYF. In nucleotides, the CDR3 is TGTGCCGCGGTGGAAAACACAAACTACGAGCAGTACTTC.